The sequence of this T cell receptor (beta chain) was determined in a study of cytomegalovirus exposure and HLA in healthy donors. V lost 5 bases and J lost 9, with 12 bases in between. Per the germline V gene, CDR1 is DFQATT and CDR2 is SNEGSKA (reference sequence). This CDR3 is 11 amino acids long. On this clone itself: Its cognate antigen is unknown.

Findings and caveats of the study: Exclusion as indistinguishable affected some V segments, including TRBV6-2 and TRBV6-3.

PCR primers comprised 60 Vbeta and 13 Jbeta primers. TCRdb's copy holds only in-frame clones and misses some; the assay was immunoSEQ multiplex PCR. The repertoire table contains 130,000 to 150,000 clones. The V gene is TRBV20-1, the J gene TRBJ2-3; TRBD1 is a possible D gene (6 bases). The TCR sequence derives from a male donor in good health and CMV-seronegative. The source material was PBMCs. CDR3 amino acids: CSAHKGVTQYF. CDR3 in DNA: TGCAGTGCTCACAAGGGGGTCACGCAGTATTTT.